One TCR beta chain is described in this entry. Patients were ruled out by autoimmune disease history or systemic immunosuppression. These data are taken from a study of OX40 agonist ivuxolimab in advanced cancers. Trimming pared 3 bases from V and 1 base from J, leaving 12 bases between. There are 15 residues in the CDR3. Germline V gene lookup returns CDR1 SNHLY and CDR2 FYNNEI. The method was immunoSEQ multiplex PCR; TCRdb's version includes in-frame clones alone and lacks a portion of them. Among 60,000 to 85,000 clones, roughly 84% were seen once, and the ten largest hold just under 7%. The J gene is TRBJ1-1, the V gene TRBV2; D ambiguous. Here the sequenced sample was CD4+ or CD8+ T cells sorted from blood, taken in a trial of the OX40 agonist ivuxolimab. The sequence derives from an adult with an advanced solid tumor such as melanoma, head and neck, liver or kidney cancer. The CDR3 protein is CASSDDPGRNTEAFF. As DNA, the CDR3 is TGTGCCAGCAGTGATGATCCGGGGAGGAACACTGAAGCTTTCTTT.